This TCR beta chain was sequenced for a study of T cells in Graves' hyperthyroidism and ophthalmopathy. Trimming removed 3 bases from V and 7 bases from J; junction bases left unmatched: 14. The CDR3 length is 16 residues. Germline V gene sequence: CDR1 DFQATT, CDR2 SNEGSKA (reference sequence). Remarks on this clonotype: Antigen unknown.

Template material for amplifying TCR beta CDR3 regions consisted of RNA transcripts. HTBI primers were the set used in a first-round RT-PCR of the TCR CDR3. Via MiXCR, TCRdb re-called the multiplex PCR reads, giving one row per CDR3 protein. The data contain a few hundred thousand distinct CDR3 sequences, approximately 19% of them seen just once; the ten biggest clones take up about two fifths. General study findings and limits: In blood, most of the thyroid clonotypes expanded above 0.001 were also present.

Ophthalmopathy patients all had a Clinical Activity Score of at least 3, a NOSPECS grade of at least 4 and disease under 3 months old. Investigators excluded patients with uncontrolled infection, other autoimmune disease, pregnancy or lactation. In making diagnoses, clinical symptoms, serum thyroxine and TRAb, thyroid ultrasound and orbital computed tomography were all used. The sequenced material came from blood. This sequence joins TRBV20-1 and TRBJ2-4, with 8 bases lining up with TRBD1. This clonotype was sampled from a middle-aged man with Graves' ophthalmopathy. The CDR3 spells CSASPPGTGFRNIQYF. Written as DNA, the CDR3 is TGCAGTGCTAGCCCCCCCGGGACAGGCTTTAGGAACATTCAGTACTTC.